This TCR beta chain was found in a study of Graves' ophthalmopathy and Graves' hyperthyroidism. This CDR3 has 14 residues. With 5 bases removed from V and 0 bases from J, the gap between germline ends came to 8 bases. Germline CDR1 reads SGDLS; CDR2 reads YYNGEE. RNA transcripts were the source from which TCR beta CDR3 regions were amplified. The workflow started with a first-round RT-PCR run with HTBI primers and then moved on to a second-round multiplex PCR. One entry per CDR3 protein results from TCRdb running MiXCR on the multiplex PCR reads. The sample carries roughly 700,000 distinct CDR3 sequences, 40% recorded once. This clonotype appeared a few times.

The sequence came from an adult man with Graves' ophthalmopathy. The sample comprised peripheral blood. V usage is TRBV9 and J usage is TRBJ2-2; maybe TRBD1 (5 bases). CDR3 in amino acids: CASRETANTGELFF. CDR3 in DNA: TGTGCCAGCAGAGAGACAGCGAACACCGGGGAGCTGTTTTTT.